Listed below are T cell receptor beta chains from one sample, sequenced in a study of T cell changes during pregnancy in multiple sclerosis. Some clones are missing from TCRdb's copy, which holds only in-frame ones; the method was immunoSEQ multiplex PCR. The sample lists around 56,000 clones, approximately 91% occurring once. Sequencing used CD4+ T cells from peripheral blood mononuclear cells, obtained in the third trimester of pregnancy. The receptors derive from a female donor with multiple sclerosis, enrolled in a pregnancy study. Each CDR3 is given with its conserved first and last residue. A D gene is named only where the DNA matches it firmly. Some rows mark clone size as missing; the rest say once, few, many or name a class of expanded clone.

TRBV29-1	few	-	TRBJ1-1	TGCAGCGTTGCAGTGACTGACACTGAAGCTTTCTTT	CSVAVTDTEAFF
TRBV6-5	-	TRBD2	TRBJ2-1	TGTGCCAGCAGCCCGCGAGCGGGAGTATCTACGTGGCAGTTCTTC	CASSPRAGVSTWQFF
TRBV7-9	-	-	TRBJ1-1	TGTGCCAGCAGCTTAGCGGAGGGACCCAAAGCTTTCTTT	CASSLAEGPKAFF
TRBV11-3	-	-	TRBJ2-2	TGTGCCAGCAGCCTAGGGTCGGGGGACACCGGGGAGCTGTTTTTT	CASSLGSGDTGELFF
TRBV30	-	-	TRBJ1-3	TGTGCCTGGAGTCCACAGGGCTGGTCGAAAAACACCATATATTTT	CAWSPQGWSKNTIYF
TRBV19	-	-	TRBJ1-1	TGTGCCAGTGGGGACCCAGGTTGGGGGGAAGAAGCTTTCTTT	CASGDPGWGEEAFF
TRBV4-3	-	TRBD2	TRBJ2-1	TGCGCCAGCACCCTACTAGCGGGGGGCTACAATGAGCAGTTCTTC	CASTLLAGGYNEQFF
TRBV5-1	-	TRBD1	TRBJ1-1	TGCGCCAGCAGCTCCGACAGGGGATATCAGTCTGAAGCTTTCTTT	CASSSDRGYQSEAFF
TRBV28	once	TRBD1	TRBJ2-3	TGTGCCAGCAGTCCCGGACAGGCGGTCGACACGCAGTATTTT	CASSPGQAVDTQYF
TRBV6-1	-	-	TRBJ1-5	TGTGCCAGCAGTGGGGGAGACCAGCCCCAGCATTTT	CASSGGDQPQHF
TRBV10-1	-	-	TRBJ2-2	TGCGCCGCTCGAGCCGGGGAGCTGTTTTTT	CAARAGELFF
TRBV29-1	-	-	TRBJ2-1	TGCAGCGTCGCACTACTACTTAATGAGCAGTTCTTC	CSVALLLNEQFF